This T cell receptor beta chain is from a study of cytomegalovirus exposure and HLA in healthy donors. General observations from the study: When the data were analyzed later, several of the most significant clusters appeared to be linked to common viral pathogens. Within an earlier analysis, most TCR beta V segments proved productive either about 87% or about 30% of the time. The listing of 150 to 200 TCR beta chains classed them as cytomegalovirus-associated.

CDR1 and CDR2 (germline): MGHRA, YSYEKL. Trimming took 7 bases from V and 5 from J, leaving 23 bases between them. The CDR3 consists of 16 residues. Notes on this clone: Its antigen is still unknown.

The PCR employed 60 Vbeta primers together with 13 Jbeta primers. Here immunoSEQ multiplex PCR was the method, and the copy in TCRdb shows in-frame clones only, minus some. Among 70,000 to 85,000 clones listed, more than 50% were seen once. The origin of this receptor is a male donor in good health and CMV-seropositive. Sequencing was carried out using PBMCs. This rearrangement joins TRBV4-1 to TRBJ1-1, with D possibly being TRBD1 (6 bases). Here the CDR3 reads CASTKAGGRVETEAFF. In DNA form, the CDR3 reads TGCGCCAGCACCAAAGCGGGGGGGCGGGTGGAGACTGAAGCTTTCTTT.